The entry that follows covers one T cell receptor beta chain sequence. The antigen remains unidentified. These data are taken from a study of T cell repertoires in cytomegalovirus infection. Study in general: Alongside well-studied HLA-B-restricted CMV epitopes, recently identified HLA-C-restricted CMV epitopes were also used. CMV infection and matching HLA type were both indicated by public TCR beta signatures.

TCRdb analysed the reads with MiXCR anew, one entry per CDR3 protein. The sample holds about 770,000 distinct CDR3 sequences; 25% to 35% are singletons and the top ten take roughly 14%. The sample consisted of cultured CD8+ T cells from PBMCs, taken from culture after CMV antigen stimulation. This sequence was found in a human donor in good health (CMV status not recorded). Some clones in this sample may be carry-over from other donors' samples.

The CDR3 coding sequence is TGCAGTGCTAGAGTCGGGACTACTTTAGGGAATGAGCAGTTCTTC. Translating it yields CSARVGTTLGNEQFF. The chain has TRBV20-1 and TRBJ2-1, with 7 nucleotides matching TRBD2. J lost 7 bases, V lost 1 base, and 10 bases had no gene match. Germline loops: CDR1 DFQATT, CDR2 SNEGSKA (reference sequence). CDR3 length equals 15 residues.